These T cell receptor beta chains were read from a single sample in a study of blood T cell repertoires in COVID-19. The repertoire was sequenced with immunoSEQ multiplex PCR; TCRdb's copy has only in-frame clones and lacks some. The table lists some 250,000 clones, approximately 84% of them singletons. Sequences were obtained from PBMCs or T cells enriched from blood (not recorded which). The receptors come from a woman aged 40 to 49 with acute COVID-19. CDR3s include the opening cysteine and the closing phenylalanine or tryptophan. D genes are given only for firm matches. Size values are once, few and many counts, or a class for expanded clones, and some rows have none.

v_gene	d_gene	j_gene	abundance	CDR3aa	CDR3nt
TRBV9	TRBD2	TRBJ2-5	NA	CASSVGTSGTTQYF	TGTGCCAGCAGCGTAGGGACTAGCGGTACCACCCAGTACTTC
TRBV19	NA	TRBJ1-4	NA	CASSIAGVTNEKLFF	TGTGCCAGTAGTATAGCAGGGGTAACTAATGAAAAACTGTTTTTT
TRBV28	NA	TRBJ2-5	once	CASRADGSQETQYF	TGTGCCAGCAGAGCAGACGGGAGTCAAGAGACCCAGTACTTC
TRBV19	NA	TRBJ1-2	NA	CASSIRGQTNYGYTF	TGTGCCAGTAGTATAAGGGGACAAACGAACTATGGCTACACCTTC
TRBV6-1	NA	TRBJ2-7	NA	CASSEQHRAYEQYF	TGTGCCAGCAGTGAGCAGCATCGGGCCTACGAGCAGTACTTC
TRBV9	TRBD1	TRBJ2-5	NA	CASSVGGQGWQTQYF	TGTGCCAGCAGCGTAGGGGGACAGGGGTGGCAGACCCAGTACTTC
TRBV14	NA	TRBJ2-5	few	CASSQGFRQETQYF	TGTGCCAGCAGCCAAGGCTTCAGACAAGAGACCCAGTACTTC
TRBV12-3/TRBV12-4	TRBD1	TRBJ1-4	NA	CASRTGGAEKLFF	TGTGCCAGCAGGACAGGGGGAGCTGAAAAACTGTTTTTT
TRBV15	NA	TRBJ1-6	NA	CATSTTADNSPLHF	TGTGCCACCAGCACCACAGCAGATAATTCACCCCTCCACTTT
TRBV5-1	NA	TRBJ2-2	NA	CASSQTNTGELFF	TGCGCCAGCAGCCAGACGAACACCGGGGAGCTGTTTTTT
TRBV6-5	TRBD1	TRBJ1-1	NA	CASVRGQGEGTEAFF	TGTGCCAGCGTCAGGGGGCAGGGGGAAGGAACTGAAGCTTTCTTT
TRBV18	NA	TRBJ1-3	once	CASSPNEVSGNTIYF	TGTGCCAGCTCACCAAATGAGGTTTCTGGAAACACCATATATTTT
TRBV6-5	TRBD2	TRBJ2-7	NA	CASSYSGSGSRNEQYF	TGTGCCAGCAGTTACTCGGGTAGCGGGAGTAGGAACGAGCAGTACTTC
TRBV10-1	TRBD1	TRBJ2-3	NA	CASARDSSTDTQYF	TGCGCCAGTGCCCGGGACAGCTCCACAGATACGCAGTATTTT
TRBV27	TRBD2	TRBJ2-3	NA	CASSWGGEGTQYF	TGTGCCAGCAGTTGGGGGGGTGAGGGTACGCAGTATTTT
TRBV20-1	NA	TRBJ2-1	NA	CSARRGDEQFF	TGCAGTGCTAGGCGCGGCGATGAGCAGTTCTTC
TRBV5-6	TRBD1	TRBJ1-4	NA	CASSLWIRQGLAEKLFF	TGTGCCAGCAGCTTGTGGATACGACAGGGACTCGCTGAAAAACTGTTTTTT
TRBV5-1	NA	TRBJ2-1	NA	CASSLDVGVHNEQFF	TGCGCCAGCAGCTTGGATGTGGGAGTCCACAATGAGCAGTTCTTC
TRBV30	TRBD2	TRBJ2-1	NA	CAWSGLAGDFEQFF	TGTGCCTGGAGTGGACTAGCGGGAGACTTTGAGCAGTTCTTC
TRBV7-8	TRBD2	TRBJ2-3	few	CASSLVAGASTDTQYF	TGTGCCAGCAGCTTAGTGGCGGGAGCAAGCACAGATACGCAGTATTTT
TRBV6-4	NA	TRBJ2-2	NA	CASSEAVAENTGELFF	TGTGCCAGCAGTGAAGCGGTAGCGGAAAACACCGGGGAGCTGTTTTTT
TRBV11-2	TRBD2	TRBJ2-3	NA	CASSLVFSGSGTDTQYF	TGTGCCAGCAGCTTAGTGTTCAGCGGGAGTGGAACAGATACGCAGTATTTT
TRBV6-5	TRBD2	TRBJ2-1	once	CASSYRGLAVDEQFF	TGTGCCAGCAGTTACAGGGGACTAGCGGTCGATGAGCAGTTCTTC
TRBV11-2	NA	TRBJ1-2	NA	CASSLAVNYGYTF	TGTGCCAGCAGCTTAGCGGTTAACTATGGCTACACCTTC
TRBV7-9	TRBD2	TRBJ2-1	NA	CASSLLTGGPVNEQFF	TGTGCCAGCAGCTTACTTACGGGAGGGCCCGTCAATGAGCAGTTCTTC
TRBV5-4	TRBD1	TRBJ2-5	NA	CASSLGDRGRETQYF	TGTGCCAGCAGCTTGGGGGACAGGGGGCGGGAGACCCAGTACTTC
TRBV19	NA	TRBJ1-2	once	CASRSQGGDPYGYTF	TGTGCCAGTAGGTCCCAGGGTGGGGATCCCTATGGCTACACCTTC
TRBV2	NA	TRBJ2-1	NA	CASSARGFF	TGTGCCAGCAGTGCCAGGGGGTTCTTC
TRBV7-3	TRBD1	TRBJ1-1	NA	CASSSGQDTEAFF	TGTGCCAGCAGTTCGGGACAGGACACTGAAGCTTTCTTT
TRBV30	TRBD1	TRBJ1-2	NA	CAWEGQGSGYTF	TGTGCCTGGGAAGGACAGGGAAGTGGCTACACCTTC
TRBV7-9	NA	TRBJ2-1	NA	CASSLEGGASPPNEQFF	TGTGCCAGCAGCTTAGAGGGGGGGGCTAGCCCGCCCAATGAGCAGTTCTTC
TRBV11-2	TRBD2	TRBJ2-7	NA	CASSPRTSASYEQYF	TGTGCCAGCAGCCCGCGGACTAGCGCCAGCTACGAGCAGTACTTC
TRBV19	TRBD1	TRBJ1-1	NA	CASSKSETGDTEAFF	TGTGCCAGTAGTAAATCGGAGACAGGGGACACTGAAGCTTTCTTT
TRBV7-2	NA	TRBJ1-1	NA	CASLPWGGTEAFF	TGTGCCAGCTTACCCTGGGGGGGAACTGAAGCTTTCTTT
TRBV7-9	TRBD2	TRBJ2-5	once	CASSLLSGRVLETQYF	TGTGCCAGCAGCTTACTTAGCGGGAGGGTTCTGGAGACCCAGTACTTC
TRBV11-3	TRBD2	TRBJ2-7	NA	CASSLSGRADEQYF	TGTGCCAGCAGCTTGAGCGGGAGAGCCGACGAGCAGTACTTC
TRBV7-9	TRBD2	TRBJ2-7	NA	CASSPVSGSRYEQYF	TGTGCCAGCAGCCCAGTTAGCGGGAGTCGCTACGAGCAGTACTTC
TRBV7-3	TRBD2	TRBJ2-2	medium-sized	CASSDYRREIGTGELFF	TGTGCCAGCAGCGACTATCGGCGGGAGATCGGCACCGGGGAGCTGTTTTTT
TRBV4-2	TRBD2	TRBJ2-1	NA	CASSLTIGTSGYNEQFF	TGTGCCAGCAGTCTCACTATTGGGACTAGCGGATACAATGAGCAGTTCTTC
TRBV7-9	TRBD2	TRBJ2-1	NA	CASSPRLAGAHYNEQFF	TGTGCCAGCAGCCCGCGACTAGCGGGCGCACACTACAATGAGCAGTTCTTC
TRBV3-1/TRBV3-2	NA	TRBJ2-5	NA	CASSQESQGGQETQYF	TGTGCCAGCAGCCAAGAAAGTCAGGGGGGACAAGAGACCCAGTACTTC
TRBV15	TRBD2	TRBJ2-7	NA	CATSRDPPGSAGAYEQYF	TGTGCCACCAGCAGAGATCCACCGGGGTCGGCGGGAGCGTACGAGCAGTACTTC
TRBV2	NA	TRBJ2-5	NA	CASREFQETQYF	TGTGCCAGCCGGGAGTTCCAAGAGACCCAGTACTTC
TRBV3-1/TRBV3-2	TRBD2	TRBJ2-1	NA	CASSQDRAGVPYNEQFF	TGTGCCAGCAGCCAAGATCGAGCGGGAGTACCCTACAATGAGCAGTTCTTC
TRBV25-1	NA	TRBJ2-7	NA	CASSASRGHWYEQYF	TGTGCCAGCAGTGCGTCCCGGGGACACTGGTACGAGCAGTACTTC
TRBV5-1	NA	TRBJ2-7	once	CASSPSRDTVTYEQYF	TGCGCCAGCAGCCCGTCCCGGGACACGGTGACCTACGAGCAGTACTTC
TRBV3-1/TRBV3-2	TRBD2	TRBJ2-2	once	CASSQGYWGPSGRGNTGELFF	TGTGCCAGCAGCCAAGGGTATTGGGGCCCTAGCGGGAGAGGTAACACCGGGGAGCTGTTTTTT
TRBV21-1	NA	TRBJ1-6	NA	CASSRKLRDRNSPLHF	TGTGCCAGCAGTCGAAAGCTCCGGGACAGAAATTCACCCCTCCACTTT
TRBV21-1	NA	TRBJ2-4	once	CASIGRCGHYF	TGTGCCAGCATCGGTCGGTGTGGGCATTACTTC
TRBV7-9	TRBD2	TRBJ2-5	NA	CASSLERAGAEETQYF	TGTGCCAGCAGCTTAGAGAGGGCGGGAGCTGAAGAGACCCAGTACTTC
TRBV2	TRBD2	TRBJ2-3	NA	CASSATSGSPYF	TGTGCCAGCAGTGCGACTAGCGGGAGTCCGTATTTT
TRBV7-6	TRBD2	TRBJ2-2	NA	CASSPALGQGSSGRTGELFF	TGTGCCAGCAGCCCTGCGCTGGGACAGGGTTCTAGCGGGAGGACCGGGGAGCTGTTTTTT
TRBV30	NA	TRBJ2-5	NA	CAWSPLSTETQYF	TGTGCCTGGAGTCCACTAAGTACGGAGACCCAGTACTTC